A selection of T cell receptor beta chains follows, all from one sample in a study of cytomegalovirus exposure and HLA in healthy donors. Sequenced by immunoSEQ multiplex PCR; TCRdb stores in-frame clones only, minus some. This sample's table reports 95,000 to 150,000 clones. The sequenced sample was PBMCs. The receptors were gathered from a man aged 25 to 40 in good health and CMV-seronegative. Each CDR3 is given with its conserved first and last residue.

TRBV5-6,TRBJ2-3,CASNHRAGLLTDTQYF
TRBV12-5,TRBJ2-6,CASGLLDSSGANVLTF
TRBV30,TRBJ1-4,CAWSPRGRKLFF
TRBV9,TRBJ2-7,CASSPHPDLGDEQYF
TRBV7-5,TRBJ1-5,CARSLVLGQGSSRNQPQHF
TRBV7-8,TRBJ1-2,CASSASPGIDGYTF
TRBV28,TRBJ2-7,CASSSPEGMYEQYF
TRBV9,TRBJ2-5,CASSVGLAGGWETQYF
TRBV29-1,TRBJ2-5,CSVVESVGETQYF
TRBV7-9,TRBJ1-4,CASSPRDSEKLFF
TRBV19,TRBJ2-6,CASTRSGGANVLTF
TRBV18,TRBJ2-7,CASSMTGTSGRRHEQYF
TRBV5-1,TRBJ2-1,CASSFGLAGGDRSNEQFF
TRBV28,TRBJ1-6,CASRGQGWTSPLHF
TRBV9,TRBJ2-1,CASSVGSSNEQFF
TRBV2,TRBJ1-1,CASTGQGATDTEAFF
TRBV5-4,TRBJ2-1,CASHRTGRYNEQFF